This entry concerns a single T cell receptor (beta chain). In the authors' methods: Amplification with reference gene primers provided the estimates of nucleated cell counts. Repertoires were generated with immunoSEQ multiplex PCR, while TCRdb's copy carries only in-frame clones and drops some. V and J calls and clone size are given by that table; D and trimming were obtained from the DNA. The sample contains some 150,000 clones, about four fifths of which appear only once. CDR3 length: 15 residues. V shed 6 bases and J 9 bases; nucleotides not matched to a gene: 9. Germline lookup yields CDR1 MNHEY and CDR2 SMNVEV (reference sequence). The sample comes from a study of blood T cell repertoires in COVID-19. Overall study: PBMCs, B-cell-depleted T cells, or T cells were the source of the cDNA or gDNA that made up the material.

The material sequenced was peripheral blood. The chain recombines TRBV27 with TRBJ2-1, with 12 positions matching TRBD2. This clonotype was sampled from a human donor with acute or convalescent COVID-19. The donor label of this sample is uncertain. The CDR3 is CASRITSGGPAEQFF. CDR3 in DNA: TGTGCCAGCAGGATCACTAGCGGGGGGCCGGCTGAGCAGTTCTTC.